The T cell receptor (beta chain) under discussion was sequenced for a study of Ad26.COV2.S vaccination and SARS-CoV-2 variants. Study-wide background: By the intramuscular route, Ad26.COV2.S was given once, or twice 56 days apart.

The treatment was: 15 to 20 received Ad26.COV2.S at low or high dose, single or two shots; 5 received placebo; per-sample allocation not given. Sampling happened 63 days after the first vaccine or placebo injection. The repertoire was sequenced with immunoSEQ multiplex PCR; TCRdb's copy has only in-frame clones and lacks some. The sample includes under 550,000 clones, approximately 92% seen only once; the top ten take approximately 12%. CDR1 MDHEN and CDR2 SYDVKM come from the germline V gene. The CDR3 sequence is 16 residues long. The V and J ends lost 2 bases and 4 bases respectively, with 15 bases between them.

Sequenced material: peripheral blood, taken in a trial of Ad26.COV2.S vaccine versus placebo. This sequence joins TRBV28 and TRBJ1-5, with D possibly matching TRBD1 (5 bases). This receptor was identified in a person between 18 and 65 years old who received the Ad26.COV2.S COVID-19 vaccine or a placebo. As DNA, the CDR3 is TGTGCCAGCAGTTTAGGGGCCGGGACGGCTAATCAGCCCCAGCATTTT. Its protein is CASSLGAGTANQPQHF.